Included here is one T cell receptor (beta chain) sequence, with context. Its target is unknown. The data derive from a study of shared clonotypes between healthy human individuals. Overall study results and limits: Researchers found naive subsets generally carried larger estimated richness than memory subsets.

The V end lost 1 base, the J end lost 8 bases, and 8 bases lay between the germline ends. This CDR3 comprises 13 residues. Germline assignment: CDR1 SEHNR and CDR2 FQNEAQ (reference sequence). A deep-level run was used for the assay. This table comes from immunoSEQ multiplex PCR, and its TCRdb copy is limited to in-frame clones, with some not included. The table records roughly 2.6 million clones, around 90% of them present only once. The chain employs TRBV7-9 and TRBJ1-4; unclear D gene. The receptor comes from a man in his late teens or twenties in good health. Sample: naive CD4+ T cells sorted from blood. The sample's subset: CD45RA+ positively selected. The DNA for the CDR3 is TGTGCCAGCAGCTTAGGGGAAGGCGAAAAACTGTTTTTT. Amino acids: CASSLGEGEKLFF.